The 31 T cell receptor beta chains below come from one sample, sequenced in a study of CD8 T cells in Susac syndrome. RNA amounts of about 0.5 to 1 ug underwent reverse transcription with random hexamers. TCRdb reanalysed the immunoSEQ multiplex PCR reads using MiXCR and keeps one entry per CDR3 protein. The sample shows roughly 120,000 distinct CDR3 sequences, about 94% of them seen only once. The source material was CD4+ T cells from PBMCs. The receptors were gathered from a human donor in good health.

The V call is TRBV20-1, the J call TRBJ2-7; TRBD2 matches at 11 bases. The CDR3 consists of 12 residues. After removal of 6 bases from V and 5 bases from J, the junction contained 3 bases not matched to a gene. Germline V gives CDR1 DFQATT, CDR2 SNEGSKA (reference sequence). CDR3 sequence reads: CSALLAGDEQYF. The CDR3 DNA reads as TGCAGTGCCCTACTAGCGGGAGACGAGCAGTACTTC.

This clonotype was observed once. The J gene is TRBJ1-1, the V gene TRBV4-1, with 11 bases lining up with TRBD1. The CDR3 loop spans 15 amino acids. The trim removed 4 bases at V and 11 bases at J, leaving 12 bases unmatched. CDR1 is MGHRA and CDR2 is YSYEKL in the germline V gene. In DNA form, the CDR3 reads TGCGCCAGCAGCCTGACCGGGACAGGGGGTAATTGGGCTTTCTTT. It is translated as CASSLTGTGGNWAFF.

This clonotype was picked up a small number of times. The V and J genes are TRBV5-1 and TRBJ2-7; the D gene could be TRBD1 or TRBD2 (6 bases each). V lost 0 bases to trimming and J lost 5 bases, with 12 bases between them. The CDR3 is 14 amino acids. Germline CDR1 SGHRS, CDR2 YFSETQ. The CDR3 is CASSLAYGGNEQYF. CDR3 DNA sequence: TGCGCCAGCAGCTTGGCATACGGGGGCAACGAGCAGTACTTC.

The V call is TRBV3-1, the J call TRBJ1-4; maybe TRBD1 (6 bases). Trimming pared 4 bases from V and 7 bases from J, leaving 13 bases between. Per germline, CDR1 LGHDT and CDR2 YNNKEL (reference sequence). The CDR3 spans 14 residues. CDR3 amino acids: CASSPVQGREKLFF. CDR3 coding DNA: TGTGCCAGCAGCCCGGTTCAGGGGCGTGAAAAACTGTTTTTT.

V gene TRBV5-5 combines with J gene TRBJ2-4, with D tentatively TRBD2 (6 bases). The CDR3 runs to 15 residues. V lost 2 bases to trimming and J lost 0 bases, with 9 bases between them. Germline values: CDR1 SGHKS, CDR2 YYEKEE (reference sequence). The chain's CDR3 is CASSFGRLAKNIQYF. In DNA, the CDR3 is TGTGCCAGCAGCTTCGGGAGATTAGCCAAAAACATTCAGTACTTC.

The rearrangement uses TRBV27 and TRBJ2-5, with D maybe TRBD1 (6 bases). Germline lookup yields CDR1 MNHEY and CDR2 SMNVEV (reference sequence). With 5 bases removed from V and 4 bases from J, the gap between germline ends came to 11 bases. The CDR3 contains 13 residues. DNA for the CDR3: TGTGCCAGCAGTAGACAGGTAGGAGAGACCCAGTACTTC. It is translated as CASSRQVGETQYF.

Written as DNA, the CDR3 is TGTGCCAGCTCACGTCAGGAAGAGACCCAGTACTTC. Its protein is CASSRQEETQYF. The chain combines TRBV18 with TRBJ2-5; D is ambiguous. Trimming removed 4 bases from V and 3 bases from J, with 6 bases in between. The length of the CDR3 is 12 residues. The germline CDR1 and CDR2 sequences are KGHSH and LQKENI.

The V gene is TRBV18, the J gene TRBJ2-7, with 7 bases matching TRBD1. There are 15 residues in the CDR3. Trimming cost V 1 base and J 5 bases; bases outside gene matches: 8. The germline gives CDR1 KGHSH, CDR2 LQKENI. CDR3 nucleotides: TGTGCCAGCTCACCACGGCAAGGGGGCGGGCACGAGCAGTACTTC. Translated, it gives CASSPRQGGGHEQYF.

This clonotype appeared once. V gene TRBV20-1 combines with J gene TRBJ2-1, with D possibly matching TRBD2 (6 bases). The V and J ends lost 3 bases and 5 bases respectively, with 17 bases between them. From germline, CDR1 is DFQATT and CDR2 SNEGSKA (reference sequence). The CDR3 has 15 amino acids. The CDR3 region has the DNA TGCAGTGCTAGTCCCCCAGCGGGCCGGCACAATGAGCAGTTCTTC. Its protein product is CSASPPAGRHNEQFF.

The V call is TRBV12-3 or TRBV12-4, the J call TRBJ1-5, with 7 bases aligning to TRBD1. The CDR3 extends over 17 amino acids. V shed 5 bases, J shed 4 bases, and the junction held 14 bases outside the gene matches. The CDR3 region has the DNA TGTGCCAGCAGTCCAAATACCCAGGGGGTTGGGAATCAGCCCCAGCATTTT. Translation: CASSPNTQGVGNQPQHF.

The chain has TRBV6-2 or TRBV6-3 and TRBJ2-1; 7 bases fit TRBD2. J gave up 10 bases and V 2 bases, and 8 bases lay outside the gene matches. CDR3 size: 14 residues. The germline V gene has CDR1 MNHEY and CDR2 SVGEGT. The CDR3 region has the DNA TGTGCCAGCAGTTACAGGACTAGGACCGGGGAGCAGTTCTTC. As protein: CASSYRTRTGEQFF.

This chain connects TRBV12-3 or TRBV12-4 to TRBJ1-3; D unclear. Trimming took 6 bases from V and 0 from J, leaving 6 bases between them. This CDR3 has 13 amino acids. CDR3 protein: CASSPSSGNTIYF. The CDR3 region has the DNA TGTGCCAGCAGCCCAAGCTCTGGAAACACCATATATTTT.

The gene calls are TRBV7-9 and TRBJ1-1, with a tentative D call TRBD1 (5 bases). Germline values: CDR1 SEHNR, CDR2 FQNEAQ (reference sequence). The CDR3 runs 11 residues. Trimming took 8 bases from V and 7 from J, leaving 11 bases between them. CDR3 bases: TGTGCCAGCTCCCCCGGGGGTGAAGCTTTCTTT. It encodes CASSPGGEAFF.

This rearrangement joins TRBV7-9 to TRBJ1-1; 7 bases match TRBD1. CDR3 length: 16 amino acids. CDR1 is SEHNR, CDR2 FQNEAQ, per germline (reference sequence). The ends lost 3 bases at V and 0 bases at J; junction bases unmatched: 7. In DNA, the CDR3 is TGTGCCAGCAGCTTGCTTATGACAGGGATGAACACTGAAGCTTTCTTT. It encodes CASSLLMTGMNTEAFF.

The chain has TRBV4-3 and TRBJ2-1; a possible D gene is TRBD1 (6 bases). V gave up 0 bases and J gave up 0 bases, with 12 bases separating them. The CDR3 spans 17 residues. CDR1 and CDR2 from the germline V gene are LGHNA and YSLEER. CDR3 residues: CASSQDHDRLSYNEQFF. The DNA of the CDR3 is TGCGCCAGCAGCCAAGATCACGACAGGCTCTCCTACAATGAGCAGTTCTTC.

The chain links TRBV6-2 or TRBV6-3 to TRBJ2-3; 7 bases are a match to TRBD2. Germline CDR1 is MNHEY and CDR2 is SVGEGT. There are 14 residues in the CDR3. The V gene end was trimmed by 11 bases and the J gene end by 1 base; junction bases not matched to a gene: 9. The CDR3 region is CAALSGKGTDTQYF. CDR3 sequence (DNA): TGTGCCGCGCTGAGCGGGAAAGGCACAGATACGCAGTATTTT.

The chain uses TRBV18 and TRBJ2-1; a weak D match, TRBD1 (6 bases). The V end lost 4 bases, the J end lost 5 bases, and 18 bases lay between the germline ends. The germline V gene has CDR1 KGHSH and CDR2 LQKENI. The CDR3 length is 16 residues. CDR3 residues: CASSLTGPQGNNEQFF. Written as DNA, the CDR3 is TGTGCCAGCTCACTCACAGGGCCCCAGGGAAACAATGAGCAGTTCTTC. Full variable domain (remainder filled in from reference TRBV18 and TRBJ2-1): NAGVMQNPRHLVRRRGQEARLRCSPMKGHSHVYWYRQLPEEGLKFMVYLQKENIIDESGMPKERFSAEFPKEGPSILRIQQVVRGDSAAYFCASSLTGPQGNNEQFFGPGTRLTVL.

V and J are TRBV21-1 and TRBJ1-2; TRBD1 is taken as the D call from the table, unchecked against the DNA. TRBV21-1 is flagged as a pseudogene. This CDR3 has 15 residues. The CDR3 coding sequence is TGTGCCAGCAGCGCAAGGCGGGACAGTAACTATGGCTACACCTTC. Translating it yields CASSARRDSNYGYTF.

V gene TRBV20-1 combines with J gene TRBJ2-5; D gene ambiguous. V lost 0 bases to trimming and J lost 1 base, with 3 bases between them. CDR3 size: 12 residues. Looked up from germline, CDR1 is DFQATT and CDR2 is SNEGSKA (reference sequence). The CDR3 sequence: CSARDAQETQYF. CDR3 in DNA: TGCAGTGCTAGAGATGCCCAAGAGACCCAGTACTTC.

V and J are TRBV6-2 or TRBV6-3 and TRBJ2-1, with 13 bases aligning to TRBD2. The CDR3 has 17 amino acids. Germline V gene sequence: CDR1 MNHEY, CDR2 SVGEGT. With 6 bases clipped from V and 4 bases from J, the junction kept 9 bases outside the gene matches. This CDR3 is CASSRTSGSSSYNEQFF. CDR3 sequence (DNA): TGTGCCAGCAGCCGGACTAGCGGGAGTTCTTCTTACAATGAGCAGTTCTTC.

The CDR3 spells CASSPNSMNTEAFF. Written as DNA, the CDR3 is TGTGCCAGCTCACCCAACAGTATGAACACTGAAGCTTTCTTT. The J gene is TRBJ1-1, the V gene TRBV18; D is ambiguous. V was clipped by 3 bases and J by 0 bases, with 8 bases between them. The CDR3 consists of 14 residues. CDR1 is KGHSH and CDR2 is LQKENI in the germline V gene.

The V and J genes are TRBV25-1 and TRBJ2-1, with D maybe TRBD2 (7 bases). The germline CDR1 and CDR2 sequences are MGHDK and SYGVNS. Trimming removed 2 bases at V and 2 bases at J, with 13 bases between. This CDR3 is 16 amino acids long. The CDR3 bases are TGTGCCAGCAGTGAACTTCGGGGGGACACCTACAATGAGCAGTTCTTC. This codes for CASSELRGDTYNEQFF.

The CDR3 DNA reads as TGTGCCACCAGTGATCATAACAGGGCCGGGGAGCTGTTTTTT. Its protein product is CATSDHNRAGELFF. J is TRBJ2-2 and V is TRBV24-1; maybe TRBD1 (6 bases). In germline, CDR1 is KGHDR, CDR2 SFDVKD. CDR3 length: 14 residues. Trimming removed 3 bases at V and 6 bases at J, with 10 bases between.

The genes are TRBV29-1 and TRBJ2-4; the D gene is possibly TRBD2 (6 bases). The V and J ends lost 7 bases and 6 bases respectively, with 19 bases between them. Germline V gene sequence: CDR1 SQVTM, CDR2 ANQGSEA. The CDR3 consists of 14 residues. The CDR3 region is CSAGGAGVGNIQYF. DNA of the CDR3: TGCAGCGCCGGTGGAGCGGGCGTGGGAAACATTCAGTACTTC.

The chain couples TRBV6-4 to TRBJ2-2, with TRBD2 matching 7 bases. V trimming: 0 bases; J trimming: 3 bases; junction bases outside the gene matches: 7. Germline CDR1 is MRHNA and CDR2 is SNTAGT. This CDR3 comprises 17 residues. The CDR3 bases are TGTGCCAGCAGTGACTCTGCGGGAGCAGGGTACACCGGGGAGCTGTTTTTT. Translating gives CASSDSAGAGYTGELFF.

V and J are TRBV20-1 and TRBJ2-5; 8 bases match TRBD1. Germline assignment: CDR1 DFQATT and CDR2 SNEGSKA (reference sequence). The CDR3 sequence is 14 residues long. The trim removed 1 base at V and 5 bases at J, leaving 6 bases unmatched. CDR3 coding DNA: TGCAGTGCTAGAGCGGACAGGGACATGGAGACCCAGTACTTC. Its translation is CSARADRDMETQYF.

This chain joins TRBV4-1 and TRBJ2-1; 8 positions match TRBD2. The CDR3 is 18 amino acids. V trimming: 3 bases; J trimming: 4 bases; junction bases outside the gene matches: 14. Germline CDR1 MGHRA, CDR2 YSYEKL. The CDR3 sequence is CASSQGAASGLSYNEQFF. The DNA of the CDR3 is TGCGCCAGCAGCCAGGGGGCAGCTAGCGGGCTTTCATACAATGAGCAGTTCTTC.

The chain recombines TRBV27 with TRBJ1-5, with D unclear. The V end was cut by 2 bases, the J end by 6 bases, with 14 bases between. This CDR3 region has 15 residues. Germline CDR1 is MNHEY and CDR2 is SMNVEV (reference sequence). CDR3 in amino acids: CASSLNFAATQPQHF. CDR3 DNA: TGTGCCAGCAGTTTAAACTTCGCGGCCACTCAGCCCCAGCATTTT.

This chain joins TRBV6-5 and TRBJ1-3; a possible D gene is TRBD1 (5 bases). Trimming removed 2 bases at V and 3 bases at J, with 8 bases between. Germline V gene lookup returns CDR1 MNHEY and CDR2 SVGAGI. This CDR3 contains 14 residues. CDR3 amino acids: CASSYGGVGNTIYF. CDR3 bases: TGTGCCAGCAGTTACGGAGGGGTTGGAAACACCATATATTTT.

The table lists this clonotype with a count of one. This chain joins TRBV6-2 or TRBV6-3 and TRBJ2-7, with 9 bases lining up with TRBD2. J lost 6 bases, V lost 8 bases, and 11 bases had no gene match. The germline V gene encodes CDR1 MNHEY and CDR2 SVGEGT. The CDR3 sequence is 14 residues long. Here the CDR3 reads CASGKAGGPREQYF. The CDR3, as DNA: TGTGCCAGCGGAAAGGCGGGAGGGCCCCGCGAGCAGTACTTC.

V gene TRBV29-1 combines with J gene TRBJ2-7, with D possibly TRBD1 on 6 matching bases. The CDR3 contains 14 residues. The germline gives CDR1 SQVTM, CDR2 ANQGSEA. V was pared by 0 bases and J by 0 bases, with 9 bases between. The CDR3 nucleotides read TGCAGCGTTGAAGAGGGGGCCGGCTCCTACGAGCAGTACTTC. This gives the protein CSVEEGAGSYEQYF.